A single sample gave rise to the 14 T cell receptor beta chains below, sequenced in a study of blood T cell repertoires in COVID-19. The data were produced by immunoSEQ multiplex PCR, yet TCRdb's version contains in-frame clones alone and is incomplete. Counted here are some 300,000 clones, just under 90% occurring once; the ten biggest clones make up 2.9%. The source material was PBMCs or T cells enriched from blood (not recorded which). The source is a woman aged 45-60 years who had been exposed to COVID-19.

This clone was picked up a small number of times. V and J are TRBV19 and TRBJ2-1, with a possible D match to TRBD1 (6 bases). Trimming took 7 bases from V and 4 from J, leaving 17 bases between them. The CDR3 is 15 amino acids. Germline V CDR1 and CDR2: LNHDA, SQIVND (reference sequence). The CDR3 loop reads CASTIEGGSYNEQFF. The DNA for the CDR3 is TGTGCCAGTACCATCGAAGGGGGATCATACAATGAGCAGTTCTTC.

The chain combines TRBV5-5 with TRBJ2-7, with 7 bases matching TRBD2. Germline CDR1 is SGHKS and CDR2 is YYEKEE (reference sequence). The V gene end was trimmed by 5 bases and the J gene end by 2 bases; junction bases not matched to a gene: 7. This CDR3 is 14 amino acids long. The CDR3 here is CASRGAGITYEQYF. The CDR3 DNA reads TGTGCCAGCAGGGGAGCGGGGATTACCTACGAGCAGTACTTC.

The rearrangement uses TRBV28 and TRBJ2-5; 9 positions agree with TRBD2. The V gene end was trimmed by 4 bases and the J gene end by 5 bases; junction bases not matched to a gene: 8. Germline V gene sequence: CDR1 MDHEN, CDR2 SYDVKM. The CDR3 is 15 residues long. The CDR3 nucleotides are TGTGCCAGCAGTTCCCCGGGACTAGCTTTGGAGACCCAGTACTTC. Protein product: CASSSPGLALETQYF.

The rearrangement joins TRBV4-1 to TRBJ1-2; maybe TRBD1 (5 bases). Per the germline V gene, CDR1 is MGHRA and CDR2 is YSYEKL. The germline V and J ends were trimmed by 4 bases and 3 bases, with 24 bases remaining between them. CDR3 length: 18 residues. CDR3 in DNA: TGCGCCAGCAGCCCAGGGCAGTTGCGGGGGTTAAACGACTATGGCTACACCTTC. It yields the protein CASSPGQLRGLNDYGYTF.

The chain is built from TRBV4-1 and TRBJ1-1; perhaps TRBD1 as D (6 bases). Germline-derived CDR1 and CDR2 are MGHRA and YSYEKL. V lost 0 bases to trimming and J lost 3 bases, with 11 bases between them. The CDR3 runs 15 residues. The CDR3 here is CASSQDRGGHTEAFF. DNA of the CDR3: TGCGCCAGCAGCCAAGACCGCGGGGGGCACACTGAAGCTTTCTTT.

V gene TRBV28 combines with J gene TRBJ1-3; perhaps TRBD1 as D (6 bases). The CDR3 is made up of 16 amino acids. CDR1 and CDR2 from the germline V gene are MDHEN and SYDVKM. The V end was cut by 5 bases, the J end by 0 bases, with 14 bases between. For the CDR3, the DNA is TGTGCCAGCAGTCTGACAGGCGCTCCCTCTGGAAACACCATATATTTT. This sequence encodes CASSLTGAPSGNTIYF.

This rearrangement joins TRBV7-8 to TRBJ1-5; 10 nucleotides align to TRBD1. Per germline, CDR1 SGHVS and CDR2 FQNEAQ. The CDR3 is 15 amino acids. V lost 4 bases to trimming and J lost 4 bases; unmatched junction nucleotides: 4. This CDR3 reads CASSSGQGKNQPQHF. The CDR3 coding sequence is TGTGCCAGCAGCTCGGGACAGGGGAAGAATCAGCCCCAGCATTTT.

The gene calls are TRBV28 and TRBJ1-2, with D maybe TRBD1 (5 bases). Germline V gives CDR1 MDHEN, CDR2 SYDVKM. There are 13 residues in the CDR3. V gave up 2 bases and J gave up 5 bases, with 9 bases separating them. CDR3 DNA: TGTGCCAGCAGTTTAACAGGCCGGTATGGCTACACCTTC. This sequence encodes CASSLTGRYGYTF.

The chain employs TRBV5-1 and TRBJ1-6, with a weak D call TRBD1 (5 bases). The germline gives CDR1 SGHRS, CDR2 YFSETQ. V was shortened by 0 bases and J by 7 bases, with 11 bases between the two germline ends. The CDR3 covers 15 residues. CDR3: CASSLVGGQNSPLHF. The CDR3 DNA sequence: TGCGCCAGCAGCTTGGTGGGGGGTCAGAATTCACCCCTCCACTTT.

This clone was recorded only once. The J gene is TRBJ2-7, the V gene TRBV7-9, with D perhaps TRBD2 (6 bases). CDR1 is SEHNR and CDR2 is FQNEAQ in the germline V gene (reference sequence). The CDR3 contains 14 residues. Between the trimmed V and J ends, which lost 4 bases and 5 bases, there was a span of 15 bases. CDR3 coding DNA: TGTGCCAGCAGCTCCCTCTGGGGGGAAAACGAGCAGTACTTC. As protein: CASSSLWGENEQYF. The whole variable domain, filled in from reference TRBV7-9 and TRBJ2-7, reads DTGVSQNPRHKITKRGQNVTFRCDPISEHNRLYWYRQTLGQGPEFLTYFQNEAQLEKSRLLSDRFSAERPKGSFSTLEIQRTEQGDSAMYLCASSSLWGENEQYFGPGTRLTVT.

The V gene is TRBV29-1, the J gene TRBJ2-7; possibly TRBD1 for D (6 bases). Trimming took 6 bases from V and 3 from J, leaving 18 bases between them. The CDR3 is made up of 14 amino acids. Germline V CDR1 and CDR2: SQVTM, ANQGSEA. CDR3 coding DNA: TGCAGCGTGGCACAGGGAGTACCTTACTACGAGCAGTACTTC. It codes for CSVAQGVPYYEQYF.

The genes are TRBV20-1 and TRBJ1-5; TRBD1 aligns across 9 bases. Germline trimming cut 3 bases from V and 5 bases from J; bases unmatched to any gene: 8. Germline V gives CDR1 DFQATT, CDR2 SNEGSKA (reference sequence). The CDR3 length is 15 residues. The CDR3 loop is CSASLGTGWYQPQHF. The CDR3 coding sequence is TGCAGTGCTAGTTTAGGGACAGGGTGGTATCAGCCCCAGCATTTT.

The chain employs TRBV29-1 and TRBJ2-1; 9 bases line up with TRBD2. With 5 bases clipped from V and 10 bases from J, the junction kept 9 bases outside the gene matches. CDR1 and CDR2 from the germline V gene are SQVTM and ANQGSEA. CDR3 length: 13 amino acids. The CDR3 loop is CSVSPSGVGEQFF. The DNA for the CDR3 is TGCAGCGTTTCCCCTAGCGGGGTTGGCGAGCAGTTCTTC.

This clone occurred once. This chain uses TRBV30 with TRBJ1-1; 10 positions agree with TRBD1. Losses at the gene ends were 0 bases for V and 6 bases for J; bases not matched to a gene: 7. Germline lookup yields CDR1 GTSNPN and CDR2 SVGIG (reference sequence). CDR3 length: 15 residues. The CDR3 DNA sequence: TGTGCCTGGAGTGTGATGGGACAGGGGAAGGCTGAAGCTTTCTTT. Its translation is CAWSVMGQGKAEAFF.